Listed below are T cell receptor beta chains from one sample, sequenced in a study of T cell repertoires in cytomegalovirus infection. One entry per CDR3 protein, called by TCRdb with MiXCR from the reads. The top ten hold roughly an eighth of the sample, which has approximately 400,000 distinct CDR3 sequences, roughly 30% seen once. Sequenced input: PBMCs. Receptor source: a human donor in good health (CMV status not recorded). Some clones in this sample may be carry-over from other donors' samples. Both conserved end residues are part of each CDR3. A D gene is named only where the DNA matches it firmly. For some rows the clone size is stated as once, few or many, or as a class when expanded; others skip it.

TRBJ2-5,NA,few,TRBV14,CASSQGLAQTQYF,TGTGCCAGCAGCCAAGGCCTGGCGCAGACCCAGTACTTC
TRBJ1-2,TRBD1,NA,TRBV13,CASSPGMSGQGHYGYTF,TGTGCCAGCAGCCCCGGGATGTCGGGACAGGGTCACTATGGCTACACCTTC
TRBJ2-1,NA,NA,TRBV11-2,CASSLSVPGQKQFF,TGTGCCAGCAGCTTGTCCGTCCCAGGCCAAAAGCAGTTCTTC
TRBJ2-1,NA,few,TRBV7-2,CASSPGWGLDNEQFF,TGTGCCAGCAGCCCGGGGTGGGGGCTAGACAATGAGCAGTTCTTC
TRBJ1-1,NA,NA,TRBV7-6,CASREEGDGTEAFF,TGTGCCAGCAGGGAGGAGGGGGATGGCACTGAAGCTTTCTTT
TRBJ1-1,NA,NA,TRBV6-1,CASSDGSGRSEAFF,TGTGCCAGCAGTGACGGCTCCGGGCGGAGCGAAGCTTTCTTT
TRBJ1-4,NA,NA,TRBV28,CAIRSAIREKLFF,TGTGCCATCAGGTCGGCGATCCGGGAAAAACTGTTTTTT
TRBJ1-3,NA,NA,TRBV7-4,CASNLLGRRNSGNTIYF,TGTGCCAGCAACTTACTAGGACGGCGAAACTCTGGAAACACCATATATTTT
TRBJ2-7,TRBD1,NA,TRBV29-1,CSARLGTGPSYEQYF,TGCAGCGCCCGACTAGGGACAGGGCCTTCCTACGAGCAGTACTTC
TRBJ2-1,NA,NA,TRBV6-1,CASSEEDYGTLTAPSSYNEQFF,TGTGCCAGCAGTGAAGAAGATTACGGGACTCTGACTGCCCCTAGCTCCTACAATGAGCAGTTCTTC
TRBJ2-1,NA,many,TRBV12-3/TRBV12-4,CASSRDNEQFF,TGTGCCAGCAGTAGGGACAATGAGCAGTTCTTC
TRBJ2-5,TRBD2,many,TRBV4-2,CASSLMSLTSGGSGLGTQYF,TGTGCCAGCAGCCTTATGAGTTTGACTAGCGGGGGGTCAGGCCTCGGGACCCAGTACTTC
TRBJ1-4,NA,NA,TRBV6-5,CASSYSRQGFGLTNEKLFF,TGTGCCAGCAGTTACAGCAGGCAGGGGTTCGGGTTGACTAATGAAAAACTGTTTTTT
TRBJ2-6,NA,few,TRBV12-3/TRBV12-4,CASSARGAAGANVLTF,TGTGCCAGCAGTGCTCGCGGAGCGGCTGGGGCCAACGTCCTGACTTTC
TRBJ1-1,TRBD1,many,TRBV25-1,CASSTRDRGRVNTEAFF,TGTGCCAGCAGTACACGGGACAGGGGAAGGGTGAACACTGAAGCTTTCTTT
TRBJ2-7,NA,NA,TRBV28,CAPRCSYEQYF,TGTGCCCCTCGGTGCTCCTACGAGCAGTACTTC
TRBJ2-1,NA,NA,TRBV7-9,CASSFSKGGGTDEQFF,TGTGCCAGCAGCTTTAGCAAGGGCGGCGGAACGGATGAGCAGTTCTTC
TRBJ2-2,TRBD1,NA,TRBV7-9,CASSLWGKKAGTANTGELFF,TGTGCCAGCAGCTTATGGGGAAAAAAAGCCGGGACAGCGAACACCGGGGAGCTGTTTTTT
TRBJ2-3,NA,many,TRBV7-6,CASGGEGMTDTQYF,TGTGCCAGCGGAGGGGAAGGGATGACAGATACGCAGTATTTT
TRBJ2-3,TRBD2,NA,TRBV7-6,CASRLPSGGNDTQYF,TGTGCCAGCAGACTTCCTAGCGGGGGGAATGATACGCAGTATTTT
TRBJ2-7,TRBD2,few,TRBV6-1,CASGLDKPYEQYF,TGTGCCAGCGGACTAGACAAGCCCTACGAGCAGTACTTC
TRBJ2-1,NA,NA,TRBV6-6,CASSYSRLTVVGHEQFF,TGTGCCAGCAGTTACTCGAGGCTAACGGTAGTCGGGCATGAGCAGTTCTTC
TRBJ2-1,NA,NA,TRBV5-1,CASSLVGFDEQFF,TGCGCCAGCAGCTTGGTAGGGTTCGATGAGCAGTTCTTC
TRBJ1-5,NA,few,TRBV19,CASRLNEGNQPQHF,TGTGCCAGTAGGCTCAATGAGGGCAATCAGCCCCAGCATTTT
TRBJ1-3,NA,NA,TRBV7-8,CASSLTTVNSGNTIYF,TGTGCCAGCAGCTTAACGACAGTTAACTCTGGAAACACCATATATTTT
TRBJ2-3,TRBD2,few,TRBV27,CASKRGGFTDTQYF,TGTGCCAGCAAGCGGGGGGGCTTCACAGATACGCAGTATTTT
TRBJ2-5,NA,NA,TRBV7-9,CASSADVGEETQYF,TGTGCCAGCAGCGCCGACGTCGGGGAAGAGACCCAGTACTTC
TRBJ1-2,NA,few,TRBV6-6,CASSYLGEANYGYTF,TGTGCCAGCAGTTACTTGGGGGAGGCCAACTATGGCTACACCTTC
TRBJ1-1,NA,many,TRBV7-8,CASSLAGQQRPVNTEAFF,TGTGCCAGCAGCTTAGCCGGGCAACAGAGGCCCGTGAACACTGAAGCTTTCTTT
TRBJ2-3,TRBD2,NA,TRBV20-1,CSARVAGQRGSTDTQYF,TGCAGTGCTAGAGTAGCGGGCCAGCGGGGGAGCACAGATACGCAGTATTTT
TRBJ1-1,NA,NA,TRBV7-9,CASSSDITEAFF,TGTGCCAGCAGCTCTGACATCACTGAAGCTTTCTTT
TRBJ2-5,NA,NA,TRBV12-3/TRBV12-4,CASSLESAETQYF,TGTGCCAGCAGTTTAGAGTCTGCGGAGACCCAGTACTTC
TRBJ2-2,TRBD1,NA,TRBV5-5,CASSRLTGPNTGELFF,TGTGCCAGCAGCCGTCTGACAGGGCCGAACACCGGGGAGCTGTTTTTT
TRBJ1-1,TRBD1,many,TRBV6-6,CASMGQMNTEAFF,TGTGCCAGCATGGGACAGATGAACACTGAAGCTTTCTTT
TRBJ1-5,NA,NA,TRBV19,CASSRPINQPQHF,TGTGCCAGTAGTAGACCGATCAATCAGCCCCAGCATTTT
TRBJ1-2,NA,few,TRBV11-2,CASSPPTRYYGYTF,TGTGCCAGCAGCCCCCCCACCAGATACTATGGCTACACCTTC
TRBJ2-1,TRBD2,NA,TRBV7-2,CASSLASLAGANEQFF,TGTGCCAGCAGCTTAGCGTCCCTAGCGGGGGCCAATGAGCAGTTCTTC
TRBJ1-1,NA,many,TRBV7-2,CASSQQWRKNTEAFF,TGTGCCAGCAGCCAGCAATGGCGGAAGAACACTGAAGCTTTCTTT
TRBJ1-1,TRBD1,NA,TRBV27,CASSPQGTGLNTEAFF,TGTGCCAGCAGTCCCCAAGGGACAGGGTTGAACACTGAAGCTTTCTTT
TRBJ1-2,TRBD1,NA,TRBV20-1,CSARGGGGNYGYTF,TGCAGTGCTAGAGGAGGGGGCGGGAACTATGGCTACACCTTC
TRBJ2-7,NA,NA,TRBV27,CASSLSTASTYEQYF,TGTGCCAGCAGTTTATCGACAGCCTCAACCTACGAGCAGTACTTC
TRBJ2-5,TRBD2,few,TRBV12-3/TRBV12-4,CASTAGLVEETQYF,TGTGCCAGCACGGCCGGACTAGTCGAGGAGACCCAGTACTTC
TRBJ1-2,TRBD1,few,TRBV7-3,CASSQSGTGALSGYTF,TGTGCCAGCAGCCAGAGCGGGACAGGGGCCCTCTCAGGCTACACCTTC
TRBJ1-1,TRBD1,NA,TRBV6-1,CASSARDRAGQKNTEAFF,TGTGCCAGCAGTGCACGGGACAGGGCTGGACAGAAGAACACTGAAGCTTTCTTT
TRBJ2-1,NA,NA,TRBV7-6,CASSLAAWVVINEQFF,TGTGCCAGCAGCTTAGCCGCGTGGGTCGTGATCAATGAGCAGTTCTTC
TRBJ2-5,NA,NA,TRBV9,CASSPLWGVVETQYF,TGTGCCAGCAGCCCCCTTTGGGGTGTGGTAGAGACCCAGTACTTC
TRBJ1-4,NA,NA,TRBV5-6,CASSPKDNEKLFF,TGTGCCAGCAGCCCTAAAGATAATGAAAAACTGTTTTTT
TRBJ1-6,NA,few,TRBV30,CAWSVGVASYNSPLHF,TGTGCCTGGAGTGTTGGAGTAGCCTCCTATAATTCACCCCTCCACTTT
TRBJ1-2,NA,NA,TRBV19,CASSPPPRVADGYTF,TGTGCCAGCAGCCCTCCCCCCAGGGTTGCGGATGGCTACACCTTC
TRBJ1-1,NA,few,TRBV29-1,CSALTGNTEAFF,TGCAGCGCCCTGACAGGGAACACTGAAGCTTTCTTT
TRBJ2-7,TRBD1,NA,TRBV20-1,CSARGQARYEQYF,TGCAGTGCTAGGGGACAGGCTCGCTACGAGCAGTACTTC
TRBJ2-5,NA,few,TRBV6-1,CASSAGETQYF,TGTGCCAGCAGTGCTGGGGAGACCCAGTACTTC
TRBJ2-7,NA,many,TRBV7-8,CASSLDPRVQYF,TGTGCCAGCAGCTTAGATCCCCGGGTGCAGTACTTC